This T cell receptor beta chain was retrieved from a study of cytomegalovirus exposure and HLA in healthy donors. Study-level information: In a previous analysis, nearly 120 million unique TCR beta sequences were found from 150 million to 200 million T cells.

About this clone itself: No antigen is known for it. The junction and the germline gene differ at one end; a read error may be behind it.

General study findings and limits: For presence/absence analyses, sequencing depth was assumed to be roughly uniform across donors. A missense variant in DCLRE1C was later tied to TCR beta V- and J-gene trimming.

PCR was performed using 60 Vbeta and 13 Jbeta primers. This table comes from immunoSEQ multiplex PCR, and its TCRdb copy is limited to in-frame clones, with some not included. This sample has around 200,000 clones; about three quarters occur once, and the top ten carry less than 3.5%. CDR1 and CDR2 (germline): SEHNR, FQNEAQ (reference sequence). The CDR3 runs 12 residues. The sequencing input was PBMCs. The clonotype was recovered from a woman aged 60-75 years in good health and CMV-seropositive. The chain recombines TRBV7-9 with TRBJ2-7; a possible D gene is TRBD2 (6 bases). CDR3 residues: CSSSLETGTLYF. CDR3 sequence (DNA): TGTTCCAGCAGCTTAGAGACCGGGACTCTTTACTTC. The full variable domain, its missing parts supplied by reference TRBV7-9 and TRBJ2-7, is DTGVSQNPRHKITKRGQNVTFRCDPISEHNRLYWYRQTLGQGPEFLTYFQNEAQLEKSRLLSDRFSAERPKGSFSTLEIQRTEQGDSAMYLCSSSLETGTLYFGPGTRLTVT.